These T cell receptor beta chains were read from a single sample in a study of blood T cells in healthy people across ages. TCRdb re-called the 5' RACE reads with MiXCR, one entry per CDR3 protein. This repertoire shows about a million distinct CDR3 sequences, around two fifths found once; its top ten account for around 13%. Sequenced: blood. These receptors all come from a man aged 18 to 35 in good health. CDR3s include the opening cysteine and the closing phenylalanine or tryptophan. Fields, in order: J gene, V gene, D gene, clone size, CDR3 protein, CDR3 DNA. The D gene is left open where the match is weak. Size tells how often a clone was seen (once, few, many) or the class of an expanded clone, and some rows leave it out.

J gene: TRBJ2-2; V gene: TRBV12-3/TRBV12-4; D gene: TRBD2; clone size: NA; CDR3 protein: CASSPAGTSLNTGELFF; CDR3 DNA: TGTGCCAGCAGCCCAGCCGGGACTAGCTTGAACACCGGGGAGCTGTTTTTT
J gene: TRBJ2-1; V gene: TRBV7-2; D gene: TRBD1; clone size: many; CDR3 protein: CASSSGGFYNEQFF; CDR3 DNA: TGTGCCAGCTCCTCAGGGGGATTCTACAATGAGCAGTTCTTC
J gene: TRBJ2-5; V gene: TRBV6-5; D gene: TRBD1; clone size: NA; CDR3 protein: CASRRQGGTYQETQYF; CDR3 DNA: TGTGCCAGCAGGCGTCAAGGGGGCACCTACCAAGAGACCCAGTACTTC
J gene: TRBJ2-1; V gene: TRBV7-9; D gene: TRBD2; clone size: NA; CDR3 protein: CASSLEAGPDRYEQFF; CDR3 DNA: TGTGCCAGCAGCTTAGAAGCGGGACCGGACCGGTATGAGCAGTTCTTC
J gene: TRBJ2-1; V gene: TRBV27; D gene: TRBD2; clone size: NA; CDR3 protein: CASSLWTSGGAKYNEQFF; CDR3 DNA: TGTGCCAGCAGTTTATGGACTAGCGGGGGGGCAAAATACAATGAGCAGTTCTTC
J gene: TRBJ2-3; V gene: TRBV21-1; D gene: NA; clone size: few; CDR3 protein: CASSNPTAADTDTQYF; CDR3 DNA: TGTGCCAGCAGCAACCCGACTGCAGCTGACACAGATACGCAGTATTTT
J gene: TRBJ1-1; V gene: TRBV4-3; D gene: NA; clone size: NA; CDR3 protein: CASSQDRGQNTEAFF; CDR3 DNA: TGCGCCAGCAGCCAAGATAGGGGACAGAACACTGAAGCTTTCTTT
J gene: TRBJ2-7; V gene: TRBV3-1; D gene: TRBD1; clone size: NA; CDR3 protein: CASSHLTRDRTYEQYF; CDR3 DNA: TGTGCCAGCAGCCACCTAACTAGGGACAGGACCTACGAGCAGTACTTC
J gene: TRBJ1-1; V gene: TRBV5-1; D gene: NA; clone size: once; CDR3 protein: CASSFEGVDTEAFF; CDR3 DNA: TGCGCCAGCAGCTTCGAGGGTGTAGATACTGAAGCTTTCTTT
J gene: TRBJ2-7; V gene: TRBV30; D gene: NA; clone size: few; CDR3 protein: CAWSRILAGYEQYF; CDR3 DNA: TGTGCCTGGAGCCGAATACTAGCTGGTTACGAGCAGTACTTC
J gene: TRBJ2-3; V gene: TRBV7-2; D gene: NA; clone size: NA; CDR3 protein: CASSRDFSVYTQYF; CDR3 DNA: TGTGCCAGCAGTCGGGACTTTTCTGTGTATACGCAGTATTTT